The clone carrying this TCR beta chain was counted a few times. The data belong to a study of blood T cell repertoires in COVID-19. Whole-study context: COVID-19 samples collected from the United States, Italy and Spain covered acute and convalescent phases. Nucleic acid was either cDNA or gDNA, and it came from T cells, B-cell-depleted T cells, or PBMCs.

V lost 7 bases and J lost 3; bases outside the gene matches: 5. CDR1 is KGHDR, CDR2 SFDVKD, per germline. The CDR3 has 15 amino acids. Method: immunoSEQ multiplex PCR; TCRdb's copy keeps in-frame clones and lacks some. The repertoire holds roughly 300,000 clones, with 65% to 90% as singletons. The origin of this receptor is a woman aged 55-70 years with active or convalescent COVID-19. V and J are TRBV24-1 and TRBJ2-2; 9 positions agree with TRBD1. The specimen sequenced was peripheral blood. Written as DNA, the CDR3 is TGTGCCACCAGCTCCGGGACAGGGCACACCGGGGAGCTGTTTTTT. As protein: CATSSGTGHTGELFF.